The next 22 T cell receptor beta chains were all read from a single sample in a study of blood T cell repertoires in COVID-19. Sequencing used immunoSEQ multiplex PCR; TCRdb keeps in-frame clones, though not all of them. The data hold around 260,000 clones, with about nine tenths observed a single time. Source material: peripheral blood. These receptors originate from a woman in her twenties or thirties with COVID-19, enrolled during active disease.

The chain recombines TRBV10-3 with TRBJ1-2; TRBD1 agrees at 11 bases. Per germline, CDR1 ENHRY and CDR2 SYGVKD. V was pared by 2 bases and J by 4 bases, with 12 bases of the junction left unmatched. This CDR3 comprises 18 residues. CDR3 DNA sequence: TGTGCCATCAGTGAGGGTGGACCGGGACAGGGGGACTCCTATGGCTACACCTTC. This translates into CAISEGGPGQGDSYGYTF.

The rearrangement joins TRBV5-1 to TRBJ2-7; TRBD1 might be the D (6 bases). The CDR3 length is 15 residues. Trimming stripped 0 bases from V and 0 bases from J, with 10 bases between. Germline loops: CDR1 SGHRS, CDR2 YFSETQ. The CDR3 DNA reads TGCGCCAGCAGCTTGGGTCAGGGGATCTCCTACGAGCAGTACTTC. Translation gives CASSLGQGISYEQYF.

The chain recombines TRBV3-1 (or the pseudogene TRBV3-2) with TRBJ2-1; 10 bases agree with TRBD2. This CDR3 is 15 amino acids long. The trim removed 4 bases at V and 5 bases at J, leaving 5 bases unmatched. In germline, CDR1 is LGHDT, CDR2 YNNKEL (reference sequence). The CDR3: CASSPLAGRDNEQFF. CDR3 DNA: TGTGCCAGCAGCCCACTAGCGGGACGGGACAATGAGCAGTTCTTC.

CDR3 DNA sequence: TGTGCCAGCAGCGTAGGACGGGGAGACTACAATGAGCAGTTCTTC. It yields the protein CASSVGRGDYNEQFF. V gene TRBV9 combines with J gene TRBJ2-1, with D possibly matching TRBD2 (5 bases). Germline V lookup: CDR1 SGDLS, CDR2 YYNGEE. CDR3 length: 15 residues. The germline V and J ends were trimmed by 0 bases and 3 bases, with 10 bases remaining between them.

CDR3 sequence (DNA): TGTGCCAGCAGTTTCTGGAGGGGAGGACTCGGAAACACCATATATTTT. Translating gives CASSFWRGGLGNTIYF. The gene calls are TRBV28 and TRBJ1-3, with a possible D match to TRBD1 (5 bases). There are 16 residues in the CDR3. Trimming removed 3 bases at V and 4 bases at J, with 16 bases between. Germline CDR1 is MDHEN and CDR2 is SYDVKM. The full variable domain, its missing parts supplied by reference TRBV28 and TRBJ1-3, is DVKVTQSSRYLVKRTGEKVFLECVQDMDHENMFWYRQDPGLGLRLIYFSYDVKMKEKGDIPEGYSVSREKKERFSLILESASTNQTSMYLCASSFWRGGLGNTIYFGEGSWLTVV.

A few counts support this clone. This chain links TRBV3-1 (or the pseudogene TRBV3-2) with TRBJ1-4; 8 bases are a match to TRBD1. CDR1 and CDR2 from the germline V gene are LGHDT and YNNKEL (reference sequence). CDR3 size: 16 residues. V was pared by 2 bases and J by 4 bases, with 6 bases of the junction left unmatched. The CDR3 sequence: CASSQSMTGDNEKLFF. The CDR3 region has the DNA TGTGCCAGCAGCCAATCAATGACAGGGGATAATGAAAAACTGTTTTTT.

V usage is TRBV27 and J usage is TRBJ2-1; D possibly corresponds to TRBD2 (5 bases). Per the germline V gene, CDR1 is MNHEY and CDR2 is SMNVEV (reference sequence). V lost 3 bases to trimming and J lost 9 bases, with 18 bases between them. The length of the CDR3 is 15 residues. DNA for the CDR3: TGTGCCAGCAGTTTCGGGATATCCTACTATAGTGAGCAGTTCTTC. Its protein is CASSFGISYYSEQFF.

V gene TRBV30 combines with J gene TRBJ1-3; D is possibly TRBD1 (5 bases). Germline CDR1 is GTSNPN and CDR2 is SVGIG (reference sequence). This CDR3 contains 16 residues. Trimming stripped 2 bases from V and 4 bases from J, with 18 bases between. CDR3 protein: CAWSSKFGGEGNTIYF. CDR3 coding DNA: TGTGCCTGGAGTAGCAAGTTTGGAGGGGAGGGAAACACCATATATTTT.

The chain joins TRBV28 to TRBJ1-1; 9 nucleotides agree with TRBD1. Trimming at V came to 7 bases and at J to 1 base, leaving 4 bases not matched to a gene. Looked up from germline, CDR1 is MDHEN and CDR2 is SYDVKM. The CDR3 spans 14 residues. Here the CDR3 reads CASTRTGANTEAFF. For the CDR3, the DNA is TGTGCCAGCACCCGGACAGGGGCGAACACTGAAGCTTTCTTT.

This clone was found once. An end of the junction differs from the germline gene, which may be a read error. The chain links TRBV27 to TRBJ2-5; 7 bases align to TRBD2. CDR1 and CDR2 from the germline V gene are MNHEY and SMNVEV (reference sequence). The length of the CDR3 is 14 residues. CDR3 DNA: TGTGCCAGCAGTCTATCAGCGGGACGGGAGACCCAGTACTTC. It codes for CASSLSAGRETQYF.

This sequence joins TRBV28 and TRBJ2-7; 7 positions match TRBD2. Trimming at V came to 4 bases and at J to 5 bases, leaving 5 bases not matched to a gene. This CDR3 is 13 amino acids long. From germline, CDR1 is MDHEN and CDR2 SYDVKM. CDR3 in amino acids: CASSSGGYDEQYF. The DNA of the CDR3 is TGTGCCAGCAGTTCGGGAGGATACGACGAGCAGTACTTC.

This chain connects TRBV7-9 to TRBJ1-4; possible D gene TRBD1, 5 bases. The V end was cut by 5 bases, the J end by 8 bases, with 12 bases between. Germline V CDR1 and CDR2: SEHNR, FQNEAQ (reference sequence). The CDR3 totals 13 residues. CDR3 in DNA: TGTGCCAGCAGCCTCGGACAAGGGGAAAAACTGTTTTTT. Protein sequence: CASSLGQGEKLFF. The complete variable domain, with remaining parts taken from reference TRBV7-9 and TRBJ1-4, reads DTGVSQNPRHKITKRGQNVTFRCDPISEHNRLYWYRQTLGQGPEFLTYFQNEAQLEKSRLLSDRFSAERPKGSFSTLEIQRTEQGDSAMYLCASSLGQGEKLFFGSGTQLSVL.

This chain connects TRBV30 to TRBJ2-1; 8 bases line up with TRBD1. V lost 3 bases, J lost 13 bases, and 8 bases stayed unmatched. The length of the CDR3 is 12 residues. CDR1 GTSNPN and CDR2 SVGIG come from the germline V gene (reference sequence). The DNA of the CDR3 is TGTGCCTGGAGCGACGGACAGGGCGAACAGTTCTTC. Translating gives CAWSDGQGEQFF.

This chain links TRBV5-1 with TRBJ2-2; D is perhaps TRBD1 (6 bases). CDR3 length: 15 residues. V was shortened by 4 bases and J by 4 bases, with 14 bases between the two germline ends. The germline CDR1 and CDR2 sequences are SGHRS and YFSETQ. For the CDR3, the DNA is TGCGCCAGCAGCCCCGGACAGATGGTCACCGGGGAGCTGTTTTTT. Translating it yields CASSPGQMVTGELFF.

The CDR3 protein is CASSRGGLTEAFF. The CDR3, as DNA: TGTGCCAGCAGCCGCGGGGGGCTCACTGAAGCTTTCTTT. The chain has TRBV3-1 (or the pseudogene TRBV3-2) and TRBJ1-1; maybe TRBD1 (6 bases). With 4 bases removed from V and 4 bases from J, the gap between germline ends came to 10 bases. Germline CDR1 LGHDT, CDR2 YNNKEL (reference sequence). The CDR3 contains 13 residues.

The chain uses TRBV5-1 and TRBJ1-1, with 8 nucleotides matching TRBD1. Germline V gives CDR1 SGHRS, CDR2 YFSETQ. J lost 11 bases, V lost 4 bases, and 13 bases had no gene match. The CDR3 runs to 14 residues. The DNA for the CDR3 is TGCGCCAGCAGCGCACCGGGACAGGAATGGCTGGCTTTCTTT. It codes for CASSAPGQEWLAFF.

This clone was seen once. This chain connects TRBV7-8 to TRBJ2-7, with a tentative D call TRBD1 (5 bases). V lost 0 bases to trimming and J lost 4 bases, with 13 bases between them. Germline CDR1 and CDR2: SGHVS and FQNEAQ. The CDR3 covers 15 residues. The CDR3 spells CASSLATALPYEQYF. The CDR3 DNA follows: TGTGCCAGCAGCTTAGCGACAGCCTTACCTTACGAGCAGTACTTC.

Comment on this clone: The sample contains more than one DNA sequence encoding this CDR3. The gene calls are TRBV19 and TRBJ1-1; no definite D call. The CDR3 length is 15 residues. V was trimmed by 1 base and J by 1 base, leaving 10 bases between them. Germline V gene data show CDR1 as LNHDA and CDR2 as SQIVND (reference sequence). In DNA, the CDR3 is TGTGCCAGTAGTATAGGCGGCCAGCAGAACACTGAAGCTTTCTTT. Residues: CASSIGGQQNTEAFF.

The genes are TRBV6-5 and TRBJ2-7; the D gene is possibly TRBD2 (6 bases). This CDR3 comprises 15 residues. The V gene lost 6 bases and the J gene lost 3 bases, with 18 bases spanning the gap. CDR1 and CDR2 (germline): MNHEY, SVGAGI. The DNA of the CDR3 is TGTGCCAGCAGGGATAGCGGAGGAGGGTTCTACGAGCAGTACTTC. This sequence encodes CASRDSGGGFYEQYF.

The rearrangement uses TRBV11-3 and TRBJ2-1; the D is unclear. From germline, CDR1 is SGHNT and CDR2 YENEEA. This CDR3 region has 15 residues. The V gene lost 4 bases and the J gene lost 3 bases, with 13 bases spanning the gap. This CDR3 is CASSSPPAGYNEQFF. In nucleotides, the CDR3 is TGTGCCAGCAGCTCACCTCCCGCCGGCTACAATGAGCAGTTCTTC.

The chain joins TRBV7-2 to TRBJ2-7; TRBD2 aligns across 8 bases. V shed 4 bases, J shed 3 bases, and the junction held 5 bases outside the gene matches. CDR3 length: 14 residues. The germline V gene encodes CDR1 SGHTA and CDR2 FQGNSA. The chain's CDR3 is CASSSGTSSYEQYF. Here the CDR3 DNA reads TGTGCCAGCAGCTCCGGGACTAGTAGCTACGAGCAGTACTTC.

The chain carries TRBV2 and TRBJ1-1; 8 bases line up with TRBD1. The germline CDR1 and CDR2 sequences are SNHLY and FYNNEI. J lost 4 bases, V lost 6 bases, and 7 bases had no gene match. The CDR3 has 14 residues. The CDR3, as DNA: TGTGCCAGCAGAGGCGGACAGGGAACCACTGAAGCTTTCTTT. Its translation: CASRGGQGTTEAFF.